The next 24 T cell receptor beta chains were all read from a single sample in a study of blood T cell repertoires in COVID-19. The protocol was immunoSEQ multiplex PCR, while the TCRdb copy is restricted to in-frame clones and leaves out a portion. The profile shows roughly 300,000 clones, around 85% of them singletons. Sequences were obtained from PBMCs or T cells enriched from blood (not recorded which). The source is a woman between 50 and 59 years old who had recovered from COVID-19.

This sequence joins TRBV5-5 and TRBJ2-7, with 8 bases matching TRBD2. Germline V gives CDR1 SGHKS, CDR2 YYEKEE (reference sequence). The junction had 2 bases not matched to a gene; V was cut back by 0 bases and J by 0 bases. The CDR3 covers 15 residues. The CDR3 DNA reads as TGTGCCAGCAGCTTGGCTAGCGGGCCCTCCTACGAGCAGTACTTC. Amino acids: CASSLASGPSYEQYF.

The genes are TRBV3-1 (or the pseudogene TRBV3-2) and TRBJ1-1; D is unresolved. The CDR3 loop spans 16 amino acids. The germline V gene encodes CDR1 LGHDT and CDR2 YNNKEL (reference sequence). V was shortened by 1 base and J by 1 base, with 13 bases between the two germline ends. DNA of the CDR3: TGTGCCAGCAGCCAAGCGTCTTATTCGGGGAACACTGAAGCTTTCTTT. Amino acids: CASSQASYSGNTEAFF.

The rearrangement uses TRBV4-3 and TRBJ2-7; 8 nucleotides agree with TRBD2. The CDR3 contains 15 residues. Losses at the gene ends were 0 bases for V and 0 bases for J; bases not matched to a gene: 1. Germline loops: CDR1 LGHNA, CDR2 YSLEER. CDR3 protein: CASSQELADSYEQYF. The CDR3 nucleotides are TGCGCCAGCAGCCAAGAACTAGCGGACTCCTACGAGCAGTACTTC.

Concerning this clone itself: A much larger clone differs by one base, so this may be a read error. The V gene is TRBV24-1, the J gene TRBJ2-2, with 10 bases that match TRBD2. Germline CDR1 and CDR2: KGHDR and SFDVKD. CDR3 length equals 15 residues. The CDR3 spells CATSEAGGTTGEPFF. For the CDR3, the DNA is TGTGCCACCAGTGAAGCGGGAGGGACGACCGGGGAGCCGTTTTTT.

The chain combines TRBV9 with TRBJ2-2; D gene ambiguous. Germline lookup yields CDR1 SGDLS and CDR2 YYNGEE. The CDR3 sequence is 15 residues long. V was cut by 0 bases and J by 4 bases, with 10 bases left in between. The CDR3 DNA follows: TGTGCCAGCAGCGTAGTTGAGTTTACCACCGGGGAGCTGTTTTTT. This sequence encodes CASSVVEFTTGELFF.

V usage is TRBV3-1 (or the pseudogene TRBV3-2) and J usage is TRBJ2-1; D not certain. The V gene's germline CDR1 is LGHDT and CDR2 YNNKEL (reference sequence). The CDR3 has 14 residues. V lost 1 base to trimming and J lost 9 bases, with 13 bases between them. DNA for the CDR3: TGTGCCAGCAGCCAAGGTACGGTCCACGGTGAGCAGTTCTTC. This gives the protein CASSQGTVHGEQFF.

This chain links TRBV10-2 with TRBJ1-2; D gene uncertain. This CDR3 comprises 12 residues. With 9 bases removed from V and 4 bases from J, the gap between germline ends came to 12 bases. The germline CDR1 and CDR2 sequences are WSHSY and SAAADI. The CDR3 DNA sequence: TGCGCCAGTAGAGTGGGCAGCTATGGCTACACCTTC. As protein: CASRVGSYGYTF.

This chain uses TRBV4-2 with TRBJ2-2; 10 nucleotides agree with TRBD2. The CDR3 loop spans 18 amino acids. CDR1 and CDR2 (germline): LGHNA, YNFKEQ. Trimming removed 4 bases from V and 8 bases from J; junction bases left unmatched: 16. DNA for the CDR3: TGTGCCAGCAGCCTTACCACAGGGATGCTAGCGGGAGAAGGGGAGCTGTTTTTT. This gives the protein CASSLTTGMLAGEGELFF.

The V gene is TRBV5-1, the J gene TRBJ2-3, with unresolved D. Germline V gives CDR1 SGHRS, CDR2 YFSETQ. The CDR3 extends over 17 amino acids. Between the trimmed V and J ends, which lost 0 bases and 0 bases, there was a span of 14 bases. CDR3 sequence: CASSLVTPGSSTDTQYF. The CDR3 region has the DNA TGCGCCAGCAGCTTGGTCACCCCAGGTTCAAGCACAGATACGCAGTATTTT.

This chain links TRBV27 with TRBJ1-2; 9 positions match TRBD1. Germline values: CDR1 MNHEY, CDR2 SMNVEV (reference sequence). The CDR3 extends over 15 amino acids. V gave up 4 bases and J gave up 4 bases; unmatched junction bases: 7. For the CDR3, the DNA is TGTGCCAGCAGTTCGCCGGGACAGGGCCGCTATGGCTACACCTTC. Residues: CASSSPGQGRYGYTF.

The chain links TRBV10-3 to TRBJ2-5; D call uncertain. The CDR3 totals 11 residues. Germline CDR1 and CDR2: ENHRY and SYGVKD. The ends were cut back, 4 bases at V and 5 bases at J, with 5 bases in the middle. For the CDR3, the DNA is TGTGCCATCAGTGTTCGGGAGACCCAGTACTTC. Its protein product is CAISVRETQYF.

This chain uses TRBV15 with TRBJ1-2; 7 positions match TRBD1. CDR1 is LNHNV and CDR2 is YYDKDF in the germline V gene (reference sequence). The V and J ends lost 3 bases and 4 bases, in that order; junction bases with no gene match: 2. The CDR3 has 13 amino acids. CDR3 loop: CATSRGQSYGYTF. CDR3 DNA sequence: TGTGCCACCAGCAGGGGACAGAGCTATGGCTACACCTTC.

This sequence joins TRBV24-1 and TRBJ2-1; TRBD2 matches 9 bases. V lost 3 bases and J lost 4; bases outside the gene matches: 6. The CDR3 is 16 amino acids. The germline V gene has CDR1 KGHDR and CDR2 SFDVKD. In DNA form, the CDR3 reads TGTGCCACCAGTGATAATAGCGGGAGAGATTACAATGAGCAGTTCTTC. This encodes CATSDNSGRDYNEQFF.

The gene calls are TRBV7-9 and TRBJ1-3; the D gene is possibly TRBD1 (5 bases). V shed 5 bases and J shed 6 bases, with 17 bases lying between them. CDR1 and CDR2 (germline): SEHNR, FQNEAQ (reference sequence). CDR3 length equals 15 residues. As DNA, the CDR3 is TGTGCCAGCAGCGCCTCGGGGGGACCATCAAACACCATATATTTT. This translates into CASSASGGPSNTIYF.

This chain connects TRBV4-2 to TRBJ2-1; perhaps TRBD2 as D (5 bases). CDR1 is LGHNA, CDR2 YNFKEQ, per germline. V dropped 0 bases and J dropped 4 bases, with 10 bases sitting between them. This CDR3 region has 15 residues. The CDR3 region has the DNA TGTGCCAGCAGCCAAGATCGGGAAAGTTACAATGAGCAGTTCTTC. Residues: CASSQDRESYNEQFF.

This CDR3 reads CASSQRTGAEQGYTF. CDR3 coding DNA: TGTGCCAGCTCACAGAGGACAGGGGCCGAACAGGGCTACACCTTC. This chain uses TRBV18 with TRBJ1-2; 9 positions agree with TRBD1. V lost 4 bases to trimming and J lost 8 bases; unmatched junction nucleotides: 11. In germline, CDR1 is KGHSH, CDR2 LQKENI. The CDR3 is made up of 15 amino acids.

V is TRBV30 and J is TRBJ2-7, with 9 bases that match TRBD1. The CDR3 contains 12 residues. V dropped 7 bases and J dropped 3; count of bases not matched to a gene: 4. Germline V lookup: CDR1 GTSNPN, CDR2 SVGIG (reference sequence). CDR3 coding DNA: TGTGCCTCTGACAGGGGGAGCTACGAGCAGTACTTC. Encoded protein: CASDRGSYEQYF.

The chain links TRBV3-1 (or the pseudogene TRBV3-2) to TRBJ2-1; TRBD2 agrees at 7 bases. CDR3 size: 15 residues. V shed 0 bases, J shed 9 bases, and the junction held 8 bases outside the gene matches. Germline CDR1 reads LGHDT; CDR2 reads YNNKEL (reference sequence). CDR3 in amino acids: CASSQDPWGGGEQFF. Here the CDR3 DNA reads TGTGCCAGCAGCCAAGATCCTTGGGGCGGGGGTGAGCAGTTCTTC.

The V and J genes are TRBV6-1 and TRBJ2-1, with D possibly being TRBD2 (5 bases). The CDR3 spans 14 residues. V lost 2 bases and J lost 2, with 7 bases in between. Looked up from germline, CDR1 is MNHNS and CDR2 is SASEGT. CDR3 DNA: TGTGCCAGCAGTGAAAGCGGAACCTACAATGAGCAGTTCTTC. Protein sequence: CASSESGTYNEQFF.

This chain uses TRBV18 with TRBJ1-5; TRBD1 aligns across 7 bases. Germline assignment: CDR1 KGHSH and CDR2 LQKENI. Trimming cost V 4 bases and J 1 base; bases outside gene matches: 4. This CDR3 contains 15 residues. The CDR3 loop reads CASSLLGQSNQPQHF. CDR3 DNA: TGTGCCAGCTCACTCTTGGGACAGAGCAATCAGCCCCAGCATTTT. The whole variable domain, filled in from reference TRBV18 and TRBJ1-5, reads NAGVMQNPRHLVRRRGQEARLRCSPMKGHSHVYWYRQLPEEGLKFMVYLQKENIIDESGMPKERFSAEFPKEGPSILRIQQVVRGDSAAYFCASSLLGQSNQPQHFGDGTRLSIL.

This chain joins TRBV11-2 and TRBJ2-7; 9 bases agree with TRBD1. Germline-derived CDR1 and CDR2 are SGHAT and FQNNGV. The CDR3 runs to 14 residues. V dropped 4 bases and J dropped 7; count of bases not matched to a gene: 8. CDR3 DNA: TGTGCCAGCAGCTCGACGGACAGGGGTCGAGAGCAGTACTTC. This codes for CASSSTDRGREQYF.

This clone was observed a single time. This rearrangement joins TRBV18 to TRBJ1-2, with 7 positions matching TRBD1. CDR1 is KGHSH and CDR2 is LQKENI in the germline V gene. The V and J ends lost 3 bases and 4 bases, in that order; junction bases with no gene match: 11. The CDR3 is 16 amino acids. The CDR3 region has the DNA TGTGCCAGCTCACCTAGAGCATGGGGACAGCTCTATGGCTACACCTTC. Protein: CASSPRAWGQLYGYTF.

The chain links TRBV6-5 to TRBJ1-5, with 7 positions matching TRBD1. With 5 bases clipped from V and 7 bases from J, the junction kept 11 bases outside the gene matches. The CDR3 runs to 15 residues. Looked up from germline, CDR1 is MNHEY and CDR2 is SVGAGI. CDR3 coding DNA: TGTGCCAGCAGTACCCGACAGGGCGGAGACCAGCCCCAGCATTTT. This translates into CASSTRQGGDQPQHF.

The chain joins TRBV7-8 to TRBJ1-4; the match to TRBD1 covers 9 bases. V trimming: 5 bases; J trimming: 8 bases; junction bases outside the gene matches: 15. The CDR3 has 17 amino acids. Germline CDR1 SGHVS, CDR2 FQNEAQ. CDR3 DNA: TGTGCCAGCAGCCCACCACCGGGACAGGGCAGGTGGGAAAAACTGTTTTTT. Protein sequence: CASSPPPGQGRWEKLFF.